One sample yielded the 17 T cell receptor beta chains listed below, sequenced in a study of T cells in Graves' hyperthyroidism and ophthalmopathy. There were TCR beta CDR3 regions amplified from RNA transcripts. The HTBI primer set served for first-round RT-PCR of the TCR CDR3. TCRdb re-derived calls from the multiplex PCR reads in MiXCR, one entry per CDR3 protein. The sample includes roughly 630,000 distinct CDR3 sequences, about 15% seen only once; the top ten take less than 9.5%. The sample comprised blood. The receptors originated from a woman in her 30s with Graves' hyperthyroidism.

Regarding this clonotype: A read error may be the cause here, since a much bigger clone is one base away. The rearrangement uses TRBV29-1 and TRBJ1-1; a weak D match, TRBD1 (6 bases). The germline gives CDR1 SQVTM, CDR2 ANQGSEA. The ends were cut back, 4 bases at V and 8 bases at J, with 8 bases in the middle. The CDR3 is made up of 10 amino acids. CDR3 sequence reads: CSVADREAFF. The DNA of the CDR3 is TGCAGCGTTGCGGACAGAGAAGCTTTCTTT.

This clonotype was counted only a few times. CDR3 in amino acids: CAISEGQGGYTIYF. In DNA, the CDR3 is TGTGCCATCAGTGAAGGACAGGGGGGATACACCATATATTTT. The chain is built from TRBV10-3 and TRBJ1-3; 10 nucleotides match TRBD1. CDR1 is ENHRY and CDR2 is SYGVKD in the germline V gene. Germline trimming cut 3 bases from V and 8 bases from J; bases unmatched to any gene: 4. The CDR3 spans 14 residues.

The rearrangement links TRBV25-1 to TRBJ1-4, with TRBD1 matching 7 bases. Trimming took 2 bases from V and 8 from J; bases not matched to a gene: 8. The CDR3 is 15 amino acids. Germline lookup yields CDR1 MGHDK and CDR2 SYGVNS. CDR3 nucleotide sequence: TGTGCCAGCAGTGAACAGACAGGGAGTACAGAAAAACTGTTTTTT. Translating gives CASSEQTGSTEKLFF.

This clonotype was observed many times. The V and J genes are TRBV6-2 or TRBV6-3 and TRBJ2-1, with D possibly being TRBD2 (6 bases). The CDR3 contains 16 residues. Germline V gene lookup returns CDR1 MNHEY and CDR2 SVGEGT. Trimming removed 3 bases at V and 3 bases at J, with 15 bases between. The CDR3 DNA reads TGTGCCAGCAGTTATCGGGCTAGCGCTTACTACAATGAGCAGTTCTTC. It translates to CASSYRASAYYNEQFF.

The sample holds many counts of this clonotype. This chain uses TRBV20-1 with TRBJ1-4; the D gene is possibly TRBD1 (5 bases). The V and J ends lost 2 bases and 4 bases respectively, with 14 bases between them. Germline V gene sequence: CDR1 DFQATT, CDR2 SNEGSKA (reference sequence). The CDR3 length is 15 residues. In DNA, the CDR3 is TGCAGTGCTAGAAATTGGTTGGACATTAATGAAAAACTGTTTTTT. Residues: CSARNWLDINEKLFF.

The chain has TRBV9 and TRBJ1-6; D call uncertain. The V gene lost 3 bases and the J gene lost 8 bases, with 15 bases spanning the gap. The CDR3 sequence is 15 residues long. The germline V gene has CDR1 SGDLS and CDR2 YYNGEE. CDR3 residues: CASSEAPTWDSPLHF. The DNA for the CDR3 is TGTGCCAGCAGCGAGGCCCCGACATGGGATTCACCCCTCCACTTT.

V and J are TRBV4-1 and TRBJ2-2; D gene uncertain. The CDR3 totals 16 residues. Between the trimmed V and J ends, which lost 3 bases and 1 base, there was a span of 12 bases. From germline, CDR1 is MGHRA and CDR2 YSYEKL. The CDR3 spells CASSHGPALNTGELFF. The DNA of the CDR3 is TGCGCCAGCAGCCATGGGCCAGCGCTGAACACCGGGGAGCTGTTTTTT.

This clonotype was seen only once. The genes are TRBV6-4 and TRBJ2-6; TRBD1 aligns across 10 bases. V lost 5 bases and J lost 2; bases outside the gene matches: 9. CDR1 and CDR2 from the germline V gene are MRHNA and SNTAGT. CDR3 length: 18 amino acids. CDR3 in amino acids: CASSTGQGVPAGANVLTF. In nucleotides, the CDR3 is TGTGCCAGCAGTACCGGACAGGGGGTTCCGGCTGGGGCCAACGTCCTGACTTTC.

This clonotype showed up many times. V gene TRBV28 combines with J gene TRBJ2-4; 7 bases map to TRBD1. The CDR3 runs 14 residues. The V segment lost 3 bases and the J segment 4 bases; nucleotides outside the gene matches: 3. CDR1 is MDHEN, CDR2 SYDVKM, per germline. This CDR3 reads CASSFSGQKNIQYF. DNA for the CDR3: TGTGCCAGCAGTTTCTCGGGACAGAAAAACATTCAGTACTTC.

Concerning this clonotype itself: The junction does not match germline at one end; this may be a read error. V and J are TRBV6-5 and TRBJ2-5; D may be TRBD2 (7 bases). This CDR3 comprises 14 residues. The germline V gene has CDR1 MNHEY and CDR2 SVGAGI. The CDR3: CASSYSRGRGTQNF. The CDR3 nucleotides are TGTGCCAGCAGTTACTCGAGGGGGAGGGGGACCCAGAACTTC.

The V gene is TRBV7-6, the J gene TRBJ2-1, with a possible D match to TRBD2 (6 bases). Germline CDR1 and CDR2: SGHVS and FNYEAQ. V dropped 1 base and J dropped 3 bases, with 10 bases sitting between them. This CDR3 has 15 amino acids. CDR3 in amino acids: CASSLGGILYNEQFF. The CDR3 region has the DNA TGTGCCAGCAGCTTAGGCGGGATCCTCTACAATGAGCAGTTCTTC.

This chain connects TRBV29-1 to TRBJ2-3, with D possibly matching TRBD1 (5 bases). Per germline, CDR1 SQVTM and CDR2 ANQGSEA. The V gene lost 5 bases and the J gene lost 8 bases, with 23 bases spanning the gap. The CDR3 has 15 residues. CDR3 in amino acids: CSVNVGQGGPGTQYF. The CDR3 coding sequence is TGCAGCGTTAACGTGGGGCAGGGTGGTCCAGGTACGCAGTATTTT.

This clonotype was found many times. The chain carries TRBV2 and TRBJ2-7; possible D gene TRBD2, 5 bases. V lost 4 bases and J lost 2, with 6 bases in between. The CDR3 length is 12 residues. Germline assignment: CDR1 SNHLY and CDR2 FYNNEI. The CDR3 DNA is TGTGCCAGCAGTGGGACTCCCTACGAGCAGTACTTC. Translated: CASSGTPYEQYF.

This clonotype was recorded at least ten times. The gene calls are TRBV7-2 and TRBJ2-7; 9 positions agree with TRBD1. Per germline, CDR1 SGHTA and CDR2 FQGNSA. The CDR3 is 15 amino acids. The V gene end was trimmed by 5 bases and the J gene end by 5 bases; junction bases not matched to a gene: 10. CDR3 in DNA: TGTGCCAGCAGCCGCCAAGGACAGGGGTACGACGAGCAGTACTTC. This translates into CASSRQGQGYDEQYF.

This clonotype was counted between two and nine times. CDR3 residues: CATSRTVGNTIYF. CDR3 in DNA: TGTGCCACCAGCAGGACAGTTGGAAACACCATATATTTT. The rearrangement joins TRBV15 to TRBJ1-3; tentatively, D is TRBD1 (5 bases). The CDR3 has 13 residues. Looked up from germline, CDR1 is LNHNV and CDR2 is YYDKDF (reference sequence). V lost 3 bases and J 3 bases, leaving 6 bases between the germline ends.

This clonotype was seen more than once but under ten times. This chain links TRBV7-2 with TRBJ1-4, with 9 bases fitting TRBD1. V was pared by 5 bases and J by 4 bases, with 5 bases of the junction left unmatched. This CDR3 comprises 15 residues. CDR1 is SGHTA and CDR2 is FQGNSA in the germline V gene. The CDR3 region has the DNA TGTGCCAGCAGCCCCGGACAGGGGTTTAATGAAAAACTGTTTTTT. Translation: CASSPGQGFNEKLFF.

This clonotype has at least ten counts. The chain combines TRBV28 with TRBJ2-5; TRBD2 aligns across 7 bases. Germline CDR1 reads MDHEN; CDR2 reads SYDVKM. The trim removed 2 bases at V and 4 bases at J, leaving 13 bases unmatched. The CDR3 runs to 17 residues. CDR3 nucleotide sequence: TGTGCCAGCAGTTTACCAAGCGGGGCTGGTGTAAGAGAGACCCAGTACTTC. Its protein is CASSLPSGAGVRETQYF.